The 6 T cell receptor beta chains listed next were all sequenced from one sample in a study of shared clonotypes between healthy human individuals. Naive CD8 cells were CD45RO-negative, positively selected for CCR7, excluding terminally differentiated effector memory CD45RA+ cells. Profiled with immunoSEQ multiplex PCR; TCRdb holds only in-frame clones, not every one. The sample includes some 2.1 million clones, around 93% of them seen just once. Source material: naive CD8+ T cells from PBMCs. The receptor source for this set is a man aged 18 to 29 in good health. Some clones in this sample may be carry-over from other donors' samples.

The chain has TRBV11-2 and TRBJ2-7; maybe TRBD2 (6 bases). V was trimmed by 3 bases and J by 5 bases, leaving 14 bases between them. Germline CDR1 reads SGHAT; CDR2 reads FQNNGV. This CDR3 region has 14 residues. CDR3: CASSLPQWGDEQYF. The CDR3, as DNA: TGTGCCAGCAGCTTGCCCCAGTGGGGGGACGAGCAGTACTTC.

This chain links TRBV10-3 with TRBJ2-2; TRBD2 might be the D (5 bases). In germline, CDR1 is ENHRY, CDR2 SYGVKD. The CDR3 consists of 16 residues. V was clipped by 3 bases and J by 4 bases, with 15 bases between them. The DNA of the CDR3 is TGTGCCATCAGTGATCACCTCCGGGAACTCACCGGGGAGCTGTTTTTT. This sequence encodes CAISDHLRELTGELFF.

The J gene is TRBJ1-2, the V gene TRBV4-2, with 7 bases matching TRBD1. The V segment lost 0 bases and the J segment 6 bases; nucleotides outside the gene matches: 10. Germline CDR1 and CDR2: LGHNA and YNFKEQ. The CDR3 is 16 amino acids. The CDR3 is CASSQERQGRRHGYTF. Here the CDR3 DNA reads TGTGCCAGCAGCCAAGAGAGACAGGGAAGGCGTCATGGCTACACCTTC.

This sequence joins TRBV28 and TRBJ1-5, with unresolved D. CDR1 is MDHEN and CDR2 is SYDVKM in the germline V gene. The CDR3 is made up of 15 amino acids. Trimming took off 3 bases at V and 0 bases at J, with 9 bases between the two ends. CDR3 protein: CASSFFGNSNQPQHF. DNA for the CDR3: TGTGCCAGCAGTTTTTTTGGGAATAGCAATCAGCCCCAGCATTTT.

This clone was picked up a small number of times. The chain employs TRBV27 and TRBJ1-1; 10 bases map to TRBD1. Germline V lookup: CDR1 MNHEY, CDR2 SMNVEV (reference sequence). CDR3 length: 14 amino acids. V lost 4 bases and J lost 1; bases outside the gene matches: 0. Here the CDR3 DNA reads TGTGCCAGCAGTTGGGACAGGGGGAACACTGAAGCTTTCTTT. Residues: CASSWDRGNTEAFF.

The chain is built from TRBV5-4 and TRBJ1-5; 9 bases agree with TRBD1. Germline lookup yields CDR1 SGHNT and CDR2 YYREEE (reference sequence). J gave up 2 bases and V 4 bases, and 7 bases lay outside the gene matches. This CDR3 is built from 16 residues. CDR3 coding DNA: TGTGCCAGCAGCATTTGGACAGGGGAGGGCAATCAGCCCCAGCATTTT. Amino acid sequence: CASSIWTGEGNQPQHF.